This passage covers 28 T cell receptor beta chains from one sample sequenced in a study of cytomegalovirus exposure and HLA in healthy donors. Produced via immunoSEQ multiplex PCR; TCRdb's table is partial and in-frame only. The sample contains about 330,000 clones, roughly 85% of which appear only once. The sequencing input was PBMCs. The source of these receptors is a young woman in good health and CMV-seronegative.

This clone has more than one count but fewer than ten. The chain uses TRBV30 and TRBJ1-1; D is possibly TRBD1 (5 bases). V dropped 1 base and J dropped 1 base, with 7 bases sitting between them. The CDR3 totals 13 residues. Germline V gene data show CDR1 as GTSNPN and CDR2 as SVGIG (reference sequence). The DNA of the CDR3 is TGTGCCTGGAGTGCACAGGCGAACACTGAAGCTTTCTTT. This gives the protein CAWSAQANTEAFF. Supplemented by reference TRBV30 and TRBJ1-1, the full variable domain reads SQTIHQWPATLVQPVGSPLSLECTVEGTSNPNLYWYRQAAGRGLQLLFYSVGIGQISSEVPQNLSASRPQDRQFILSSKKLLLSDSGFYLCAWSAQANTEAFFGQGTRLTVV.

V is TRBV7-8 and J is TRBJ2-3; TRBD2 matches 7 bases. Germline trimming cut 0 bases from V and 2 bases from J; bases unmatched to any gene: 5. The CDR3 totals 16 residues. The V gene's germline CDR1 is SGHVS and CDR2 FQNEAQ. CDR3 residues: CASSLAASGSTDTQYF. The DNA of the CDR3 is TGTGCCAGCAGCTTAGCGGCTAGCGGTTCCACAGATACGCAGTATTTT.

V usage is TRBV2 and J usage is TRBJ1-4, with D uncertain. Germline V gene sequence: CDR1 SNHLY, CDR2 FYNNEI. The CDR3 contains 13 residues. The V and J ends lost 8 bases and 8 bases respectively, with 15 bases between them. The CDR3 DNA reads TGTGCCAGCTGTACACTCGGAGAGGAAAAACTGTTTTTT. Encoded protein: CASCTLGEEKLFF.

The rearrangement joins TRBV9 to TRBJ1-1, with D uncertain. Per germline, CDR1 SGDLS and CDR2 YYNGEE. The CDR3 has 16 residues. V lost 0 bases to trimming and J lost 5 bases, with 17 bases between them. The CDR3 reads CASSVAPAERGTEAFF. The CDR3, as DNA: TGTGCCAGCAGCGTAGCCCCCGCGGAACGAGGAACTGAAGCTTTCTTT.

The chain combines TRBV19 with TRBJ2-7; 13 nucleotides line up with TRBD2. The germline V gene encodes CDR1 LNHDA and CDR2 SQIVND (reference sequence). This CDR3 is built from 15 residues. V lost 3 bases and J lost 3; bases outside the gene matches: 2. The CDR3 loop reads CASSMRTSGGYEQYF. The CDR3 DNA reads as TGTGCCAGTAGTATGCGGACTAGCGGGGGCTACGAGCAGTACTTC.

J is TRBJ2-5 and V is TRBV5-5, with D possibly TRBD2 on 5 matching bases. The CDR3 has 16 residues. Germline V gene lookup returns CDR1 SGHKS and CDR2 YYEKEE (reference sequence). Between the trimmed V and J ends, which lost 0 bases and 1 base, there was a span of 13 bases. The chain's CDR3 is CASSLGGLGPQETQYF. CDR3 DNA: TGTGCCAGCAGCTTGGGAGGGTTGGGCCCCCAAGAGACCCAGTACTTC.

This chain connects TRBV7-9 to TRBJ2-4; TRBD2 is a possible D gene (6 bases). The CDR3 has 14 amino acids. The ends were cut back, 4 bases at V and 5 bases at J, with 12 bases in the middle. CDR1 and CDR2 from the germline V gene are SEHNR and FQNEAQ (reference sequence). The CDR3 bases are TGTGCCAGCAGCTGGGACTGGGACCAAAACATTCAGTACTTC. It specifies CASSWDWDQNIQYF.

This chain connects TRBV2 to TRBJ2-3; 9 bases align to TRBD2. Germline-derived CDR1 and CDR2 are SNHLY and FYNNEI. CDR3 length equals 15 residues. The V segment lost 5 bases and the J segment 4 bases; nucleotides outside the gene matches: 7. CDR3 in amino acids: CASSTQAGGSDTQYF. In DNA, the CDR3 is TGTGCCAGCAGTACCCAAGCGGGAGGATCAGATACGCAGTATTTT.

V gene TRBV10-3 combines with J gene TRBJ1-2, with D hard to call. The CDR3 consists of 12 residues. CDR1 is ENHRY and CDR2 is SYGVKD in the germline V gene. Trimming cost V 11 bases and J 3 bases, with 13 bases left between them. CDR3 region: CAAEGGDYGYTF. CDR3 nucleotides: TGTGCCGCGGAGGGTGGGGACTATGGCTACACCTTC.

The chain is built from TRBV11-3 and TRBJ2-7, with D possibly being TRBD1 (6 bases). The germline V and J ends were trimmed by 0 bases and 6 bases, with 9 bases remaining between them. Germline V gene data show CDR1 as SGHNT and CDR2 as YENEEA. This CDR3 region has 13 residues. The CDR3 sequence: CASSLEGASEQYF. CDR3 nucleotide sequence: TGTGCCAGCAGCTTAGAGGGGGCCTCCGAGCAGTACTTC.

The V and J genes are TRBV25-1 and TRBJ1-1, with D perhaps TRBD1 (5 bases). Germline CDR1 reads MGHDK; CDR2 reads SYGVNS. This CDR3 is 14 amino acids long. V was clipped by 1 base and J by 1 base, with 7 bases between them. The CDR3 DNA reads as TGTGCCAGCAGTGAATTTACAGGGAACACTGAAGCTTTCTTT. Translating it yields CASSEFTGNTEAFF.

The rearrangement uses TRBV11-2 and TRBJ2-5, with D perhaps matching TRBD2 (6 bases). The CDR3 is 11 residues long. Germline CDR1 reads SGHAT; CDR2 reads FQNNGV. V was trimmed by 2 bases and J by 14 bases, leaving 12 bases between them. The CDR3 DNA reads as TGTGCCAGCAGCTTATACCGGGAGAACTACTTC. This codes for CASSLYRENYF.

V gene TRBV29-1 combines with J gene TRBJ1-2; D not certain. The V and J ends lost 6 bases and 0 bases respectively, with 20 bases between them. The CDR3 loop spans 16 amino acids. From germline, CDR1 is SQVTM and CDR2 ANQGSEA. The CDR3 DNA reads TGCAGCGTCTCCCAATTACTTTCTAGCGCTAACTATGGCTACACCTTC. Protein: CSVSQLLSSANYGYTF.

Here the CDR3 DNA reads TGTGCCAGCTCACCACAGGGGAGGGATAATGAGCAGTTCTTC. Its protein product is CASSPQGRDNEQFF. The chain recombines TRBV18 with TRBJ2-1; 7 bases map to TRBD2. Germline V lookup: CDR1 KGHSH, CDR2 LQKENI. The CDR3 runs 14 residues. V was clipped by 1 base and J by 7 bases; unmatched bases: 4.

This clone was detected only a few times. CDR3: CASRGITEAFF. CDR3 nucleotides: TGTGCCAGCCGCGGTATTACTGAAGCTTTCTTT. The gene calls are TRBV2 and TRBJ1-1; D is undetermined. Germline CDR1 reads SNHLY; CDR2 reads FYNNEI. V was shortened by 8 bases and J by 5 bases, with 9 bases between the two germline ends. The CDR3 extends over 11 amino acids.

This chain links TRBV7-2 with TRBJ2-1; D remains unclear. CDR3 length: 12 amino acids. Trimming removed 7 bases from V and 8 bases from J, with 12 bases in between. Germline V gene lookup returns CDR1 SGHTA and CDR2 FQGNSA. The CDR3 region has the DNA TGTGCCAGCACCCCCGGTTCCTATGAGCAGTTCTTC. Translation gives CASTPGSYEQFF.

This chain joins TRBV7-2 and TRBJ2-7; the match to TRBD2 covers 10 bases. V trimming: 3 bases; J trimming: 3 bases; junction bases outside the gene matches: 8. Germline V gene data show CDR1 as SGHTA and CDR2 as FQGNSA. There are 16 residues in the CDR3. CDR3 sequence reads: CASSFPSGSVDYEQYF. Written as DNA, the CDR3 is TGTGCCAGCAGCTTCCCTAGCGGGAGCGTGGACTACGAGCAGTACTTC.

DNA for the CDR3: TGTGCCAGCAGTCCCTGGACAGGGGGCTACGAGCAGTACTTC. Translating gives CASSPWTGGYEQYF. The rearrangement joins TRBV6-1 to TRBJ2-7, with 10 bases matching TRBD1. The J segment lost 3 bases and the V segment lost 5 bases, leaving 4 bases of the junction unmatched. CDR1 MNHNS and CDR2 SASEGT come from the germline V gene. The CDR3 runs 14 residues.

The chain carries TRBV4-1 and TRBJ1-1; TRBD1 might be the D (5 bases). Germline values: CDR1 MGHRA, CDR2 YSYEKL. Between the trimmed V and J ends, which lost 4 bases and 1 base, there was a span of 7 bases. The CDR3 contains 13 residues. In DNA form, the CDR3 reads TGCGCCAGCAGCCCCCAGGGGAACACTGAAGCTTTCTTT. It encodes CASSPQGNTEAFF.

The chain couples TRBV6-5 to TRBJ1-1; D ambiguous. Germline assignment: CDR1 MNHEY and CDR2 SVGAGI. This CDR3 is 12 amino acids long. With 8 bases removed from V and 3 bases from J, the gap between germline ends came to 10 bases. CDR3 nucleotides: TGTGCCAGCCAAATCGGGGACACTGAAGCTTTCTTT. Its translation: CASQIGDTEAFF.

The chain links TRBV2 to TRBJ2-6, with TRBD1 as a possible D gene (5 bases). Trimming pared 3 bases from V and 0 bases from J, leaving 15 bases between. The CDR3 runs 18 residues. Germline CDR1 reads SNHLY; CDR2 reads FYNNEI. In DNA, the CDR3 is TGTGCCAGCAGTGAGGTTGCCGGACACTTCTCTGGGGCCAACGTCCTGACTTTC. It yields the protein CASSEVAGHFSGANVLTF. Variable domain in full (rest from reference TRBV2 and TRBJ2-6): EPEVTQTPSHQVTQMGQEVILRCVPISNHLYFYWYRQILGQKVEFLVSFYNNEISEKSEIFDDQFSVERPDGSNFTLKIRSTKLEDSAMYFCASSEVAGHFSGANVLTFGAGSRLTVL.

This chain joins TRBV7-3 and TRBJ2-3, with 10 bases lining up with TRBD2. The germline CDR1 and CDR2 sequences are SGHTA and FQGTGA. V shed 5 bases and J 4 bases; nucleotides not matched to a gene: 9. There are 16 residues in the CDR3. For the CDR3, the DNA is TGTGCCAGCAGCCCCATGGGAGCGGGAGGGGCAGATACGCAGTATTTT. Translating gives CASSPMGAGGADTQYF.

The rearrangement joins TRBV5-1 to TRBJ2-2; D call uncertain. With 7 bases removed from V and 4 bases from J, the gap between germline ends came to 14 bases. Per germline, CDR1 SGHRS and CDR2 YFSETQ. The CDR3 has 14 residues. The CDR3 nucleotides are TGCGCCAGCGTTGAGGCGCTAGGCACCGGGGAGCTGTTTTTT. Amino acid sequence: CASVEALGTGELFF.

This clone was seen once. The V gene is TRBV19, the J gene TRBJ2-7, with 7 bases that match TRBD2. The CDR3 is 14 residues long. V shed 4 bases, J shed 3 bases, and the junction held 6 bases outside the gene matches. Germline lookup yields CDR1 LNHDA and CDR2 SQIVND (reference sequence). The CDR3 is CASSTRAGLYEQYF. The CDR3 DNA is TGTGCCAGTAGTACTCGAGCGGGACTCTACGAGCAGTACTTC.

The rearrangement joins TRBV15 to TRBJ2-3; 9 nucleotides agree with TRBD2. V trimming: 0 bases; J trimming: 6 bases; junction bases outside the gene matches: 10. Germline lookup yields CDR1 LNHNV and CDR2 YYDKDF (reference sequence). This CDR3 is built from 17 residues. CDR3 in amino acids: CATSRDLQREELDTQYF. CDR3 bases: TGTGCCACCAGCAGAGATCTTCAGCGGGAGGAGTTGGATACGCAGTATTTT.

This clone was seen only once. This chain links TRBV7-9 with TRBJ1-1; D gene unclear. Germline CDR1 SEHNR, CDR2 FQNEAQ (reference sequence). Trimming shortened V by 4 bases and J by 5 bases, and 14 bases separated the two germline ends. CDR3 length equals 14 residues. The CDR3 DNA sequence: TGTGCCAGCAGCTGGGTGGGAGATGGGACTGAAGCTTTCTTT. Its protein is CASSWVGDGTEAFF.

This clone was observed a single time. J is TRBJ2-2 and V is TRBV27; possibly TRBD1 for D (6 bases). The V end was cut by 6 bases, the J end by 2 bases, with 13 bases between. The CDR3 runs to 15 residues. CDR1 and CDR2 from the germline V gene are MNHEY and SMNVEV (reference sequence). The CDR3 sequence: CASRTGTSNTGELFF. CDR3 sequence (DNA): TGTGCCAGCAGGACCGGGACATCTAACACCGGGGAGCTGTTTTTT.

V is TRBV9 and J is TRBJ2-7; 8 nucleotides align to TRBD2. The CDR3 runs to 16 residues. Losses at the gene ends were 0 bases for V and 5 bases for J; bases not matched to a gene: 10. CDR1 is SGDLS, CDR2 YYNGEE, per germline. CDR3 protein: CASSVGGSGKPHEQYF. The CDR3 DNA reads TGTGCCAGCAGCGTAGGCGGTAGCGGGAAGCCCCACGAGCAGTACTTC.